What follows are 23 T cell receptor beta chains derived from one specimen sequenced in a study of cytomegalovirus exposure and HLA in healthy donors. 60 Vbeta and 13 Jbeta primers were used in PCR. Method: immunoSEQ multiplex PCR; TCRdb's copy keeps in-frame clones and lacks some. There are some 270,000 clones in the sample; 85% to 95% occur only once, and roughly 1.5% lies in the top ten. Sample: PBMCs. These receptors all stem from a girl aged 2 to 10 in good health and CMV-seronegative.

This chain uses TRBV6-1 with TRBJ1-1, with D unclear. With 2 bases removed from V and 3 bases from J, the gap between germline ends came to 4 bases. Germline CDR1 and CDR2: MNHNS and SASEGT. The CDR3 covers 12 residues. CDR3 bases: TGTGCCAGCAGTGAACACTACACTGAAGCTTTCTTT. Its protein is CASSEHYTEAFF.

The CDR3 nucleotides read TGTGCCAGCAGTCGGACTAGCGGGAGTCTTTATGAGCAGTTCTTC. This translates into CASSRTSGSLYEQFF. The V and J genes are TRBV5-6 and TRBJ2-1; 13 bases match TRBD2. CDR3 size: 15 residues. With 5 bases clipped from V and 8 bases from J, the junction kept 7 bases outside the gene matches. Germline CDR1 reads SGHDT; CDR2 reads YYEEEE.

The CDR3 DNA reads as TGTGCCTGGAGTTCAGGGGCTGGAAACACCATATATTTT. It specifies CAWSSGAGNTIYF. The rearrangement uses TRBV30 and TRBJ1-3; a weak D match, TRBD1 (6 bases). The germline CDR1 and CDR2 sequences are GTSNPN and SVGIG (reference sequence). V dropped 2 bases and J dropped 2 bases, with 7 bases sitting between them. The CDR3 is made up of 13 amino acids.

V and J are TRBV7-9 and TRBJ1-6; 10 bases align to TRBD1. Trimming removed 6 bases from V and 9 bases from J; junction bases left unmatched: 5. Germline values: CDR1 SEHNR, CDR2 FQNEAQ (reference sequence). The CDR3 is made up of 14 amino acids. CDR3 residues: CASRRDRGGSPLHF. CDR3 coding DNA: TGTGCCAGCAGACGGGACAGGGGTGGTTCACCCCTCCACTTT.

The table lists this clone with a count of one. The chain carries TRBV30 and TRBJ2-2; 9 bases are shared with TRBD2. The V gene end was trimmed by 4 bases and the J gene end by 1 base; junction bases not matched to a gene: 1. In germline, CDR1 is GTSNPN, CDR2 SVGIG (reference sequence). This CDR3 contains 14 residues. The CDR3 bases are TGTGCCTGGAAGACTAGCGGGAACACCGGGGAGCTGTTTTTT. It specifies CAWKTSGNTGELFF.

The CDR3 nucleotides are TGCGCCAGCAGAGAGACTAGCGGGCACTCCTACAATGAGCAGTTCTTC. Protein sequence: CASRETSGHSYNEQFF. The J gene is TRBJ2-1, the V gene TRBV4-1; TRBD2 matches 10 bases. CDR3 length: 16 amino acids. Unmatched junction bases numbered 5, after V lost 6 bases and J lost 0 bases. From germline, CDR1 is MGHRA and CDR2 YSYEKL.

The rearrangement uses TRBV6-5 and TRBJ1-5; D unresolved. Between the trimmed V and J ends, which lost 5 bases and 4 bases, there was a span of 12 bases. Germline CDR1 MNHEY, CDR2 SVGAGI. The CDR3 has 14 amino acids. The CDR3 coding sequence is TGTGCCAGCAGTCCCCGTGGAGGGAATCAGCCCCAGCATTTT. This encodes CASSPRGGNQPQHF.

The gene calls are TRBV29-1 and TRBJ2-5, with 12 bases lining up with TRBD2. The CDR3 spans 14 residues. Germline assignment: CDR1 SQVTM and CDR2 ANQGSEA. The junction had 5 bases not matched to a gene; V was cut back by 6 bases and J by 3 bases. CDR3 DNA: TGCAGCGTCCGACTAGCGGGAGCCGAAGAGACCCAGTACTTC. Translated, it gives CSVRLAGAEETQYF.

The V gene is TRBV18, the J gene TRBJ2-5; possible D gene TRBD2, 6 bases. From germline, CDR1 is KGHSH and CDR2 LQKENI. This CDR3 comprises 15 residues. Trimming took off 3 bases at V and 3 bases at J, with 14 bases between the two ends. CDR3 in amino acids: CASSPPFSGEETQYF. DNA of the CDR3: TGTGCCAGCTCACCCCCCTTTAGCGGTGAAGAGACCCAGTACTTC.

J is TRBJ1-2 and V is TRBV5-1; no definite D call. V lost 10 bases and J lost 2, with 12 bases in between. Germline CDR1 and CDR2: SGHRS and YFSETQ. This CDR3 spans 12 amino acids. Written as DNA, the CDR3 is TGCGCCTCTGGCGGTGGAAACTATGGCTACACCTTC. Its translation is CASGGGNYGYTF.

The genes are TRBV28 and TRBJ2-4; D possibly corresponds to TRBD2 (6 bases). The CDR3 loop spans 16 amino acids. Trimming took off 7 bases at V and 0 bases at J, with 16 bases between the two ends. Germline-derived CDR1 and CDR2 are MDHEN and SYDVKM. The DNA of the CDR3 is TGTGCCAGCAACATGAATGGGGGGAAAGCCAAAAACATTCAGTACTTC. Protein sequence: CASNMNGGKAKNIQYF.

This chain uses TRBV9 with TRBJ2-1; TRBD1 agrees at 12 bases. There are 16 residues in the CDR3. Germline assignment: CDR1 SGDLS and CDR2 YYNGEE. With V trimmed by 0 bases and J by 7 bases, 5 bases remained unmatched. The CDR3 loop reads CASSVEGQGARNEQFF. CDR3 DNA: TGTGCCAGCAGCGTAGAGGGACAGGGGGCAAGGAATGAGCAGTTCTTC.

Note on this clone: Within the sample, other DNA sequences also encode this same CDR3. The genes are TRBV6-5 and TRBJ2-5; TRBD2 matches 9 bases. Germline CDR1 MNHEY, CDR2 SVGAGI. V lost 7 bases to trimming and J lost 5 bases; unmatched junction nucleotides: 5. CDR3 length: 13 residues. CDR3 in amino acids: CASKVAGAETQYF. The CDR3, as DNA: TGTGCCAGCAAAGTAGCGGGGGCGGAGACCCAGTACTTC.

The J gene is TRBJ2-5, the V gene TRBV11-3; 10 bases agree with TRBD2. The DNA matches TRBJ2-7 better at its end, which makes the J call doubtful. CDR3 length equals 15 residues. Per germline, CDR1 SGHNT and CDR2 YENEEA. The CDR3 is CASSPSGRGSFEQYF. The CDR3, as DNA: TGTGCCAGCAGCCCAAGCGGGAGGGGTTCTTTCGAGCAGTACTTC.

The rearrangement links TRBV9 to TRBJ1-4; D remains ambiguous. Germline V gives CDR1 SGDLS, CDR2 YYNGEE. Deletions cut 2 bases from V and 7 bases from J, with 12 bases between. The CDR3 totals 14 residues. CDR3 DNA: TGTGCCAGCAGCGTGTCTCCTGGCGGTGAAAAACTGTTTTTT. It translates to CASSVSPGGEKLFF.

The chain links TRBV19 to TRBJ2-2; 11 bases are shared with TRBD2. With 8 bases clipped from V and 5 bases from J, the junction kept 4 bases outside the gene matches. CDR1 is LNHDA and CDR2 is SQIVND in the germline V gene (reference sequence). The CDR3 runs 14 residues. The CDR3 loop reads CASSTSGGTGELFF. The DNA of the CDR3 is TGTGCCAGTTCCACTAGCGGGGGTACCGGGGAGCTGTTTTTT.

The V call is TRBV29-1, the J call TRBJ2-4; 9 positions match TRBD2. CDR1 and CDR2 from the germline V gene are SQVTM and ANQGSEA. With V trimmed by 6 bases and J by 0 bases, 3 bases remained unmatched. This CDR3 contains 14 residues. Here the CDR3 DNA reads TGCAGCGTCCTGACTAGCGGAGCCAAAAACATTCAGTACTTC. Protein product: CSVLTSGAKNIQYF.

The chain employs TRBV13 and TRBJ2-1, with D tentatively TRBD2 (5 bases). Germline V gene data show CDR1 as PRHDT and CDR2 as FYEKMQ (reference sequence). The CDR3 consists of 12 residues. V lost 8 bases, J lost 9 bases, and 14 bases lay in between. This CDR3 reads CASGRVRGEQFF. The CDR3 DNA sequence: TGTGCCAGCGGAAGAGTCCGGGGTGAGCAGTTCTTC.

This rearrangement joins TRBV27 to TRBJ1-1; D gene uncertain. Germline-derived CDR1 and CDR2 are MNHEY and SMNVEV (reference sequence). Trimming cost V 6 bases and J 1 base, with 12 bases left between them. The CDR3 totals 14 residues. CDR3 residues: CASRRNTANTEAFF. The CDR3 DNA reads TGTGCCAGCAGAAGAAATACAGCGAACACTGAAGCTTTCTTT.

This clone was picked up a small number of times. CDR3 nucleotide sequence: TGTGCCAGTAGTATTTCTTTTTTGGACAGTTATTATGGCTACACCTTC. This encodes CASSISFLDSYYGYTF. The chain recombines TRBV19 with TRBJ1-2; possibly TRBD1 for D (6 bases). Trimming removed 3 bases from V and 5 bases from J, with 19 bases in between. The V gene's germline CDR1 is LNHDA and CDR2 SQIVND (reference sequence). The CDR3 consists of 16 residues.

The chain combines TRBV6-1 with TRBJ2-2; 8 bases are shared with TRBD2. Germline loops: CDR1 MNHNS, CDR2 SASEGT. The CDR3 sequence is 15 residues long. V shed 7 bases, J shed 5 bases, and the junction held 9 bases outside the gene matches. The chain's CDR3 is CASTLSGGGTGELFF. The DNA for the CDR3 is TGTGCCAGCACTTTAAGCGGGGGCGGAACCGGGGAGCTGTTTTTT.

This clone occurred once. This chain connects TRBV7-9 to TRBJ1-3, with unresolved D. Germline lookup yields CDR1 SEHNR and CDR2 FQNEAQ (reference sequence). The CDR3 runs 16 residues. Trimming removed 7 bases at V and 0 bases at J, with 16 bases between. This CDR3 is CASTSDFSVSGNTIYF. CDR3 nucleotides: TGTGCCAGCACCTCAGATTTCTCCGTCTCTGGAAACACCATATATTTT.

The chain couples TRBV27 to TRBJ2-3, with TRBD2 identical over 7 bases. The V segment lost 5 bases and the J segment 2 bases; nucleotides outside the gene matches: 7. The CDR3 is 15 amino acids. CDR1 and CDR2 (germline): MNHEY, SMNVEV (reference sequence). CDR3 region: CASSPKRGTTDTQYF. The CDR3 region has the DNA TGTGCCAGCAGTCCCAAGCGGGGAACCACAGATACGCAGTATTTT.